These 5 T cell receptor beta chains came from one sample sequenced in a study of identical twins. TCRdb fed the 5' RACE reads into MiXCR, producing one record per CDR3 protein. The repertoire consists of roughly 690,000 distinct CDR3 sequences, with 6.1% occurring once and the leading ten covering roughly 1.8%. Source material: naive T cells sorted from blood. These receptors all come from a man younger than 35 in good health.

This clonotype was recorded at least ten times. The chain's CDR3 is CASGRTHGQFF. CDR3 nucleotide sequence: TGCGCCAGCGGACGGACTCACGGTCAGTTCTTC. The chain recombines TRBV5-1 with TRBJ2-1, with D possibly matching TRBD2 (5 bases). Trimming cost V 7 bases and J 13 bases, with 15 bases left between them. The CDR3 is 11 amino acids. Germline V gene lookup returns CDR1 SGHRS and CDR2 YFSETQ.

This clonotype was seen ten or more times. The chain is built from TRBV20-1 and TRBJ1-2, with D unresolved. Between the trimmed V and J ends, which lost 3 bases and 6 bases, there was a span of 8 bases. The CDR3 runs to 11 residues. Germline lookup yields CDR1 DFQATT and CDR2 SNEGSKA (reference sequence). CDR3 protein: CSASTANGYTF. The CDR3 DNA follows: TGCAGTGCTAGTACCGCGAATGGCTACACCTTC.

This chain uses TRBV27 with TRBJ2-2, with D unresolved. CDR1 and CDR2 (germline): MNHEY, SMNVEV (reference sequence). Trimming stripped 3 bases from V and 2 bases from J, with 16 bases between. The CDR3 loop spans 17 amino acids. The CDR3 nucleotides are TGTGCCAGCAGTTTTTATAGTCTGGGCGGCAACACCGGGGAGCTGTTTTTT. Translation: CASSFYSLGGNTGELFF.

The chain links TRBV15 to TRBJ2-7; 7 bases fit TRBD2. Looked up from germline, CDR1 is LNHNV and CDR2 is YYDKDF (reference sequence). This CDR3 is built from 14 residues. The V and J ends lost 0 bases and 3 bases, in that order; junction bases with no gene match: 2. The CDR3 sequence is CATSREGGHYEQYF. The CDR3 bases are TGTGCCACCAGCAGAGAGGGAGGGCACTACGAGCAGTACTTC.

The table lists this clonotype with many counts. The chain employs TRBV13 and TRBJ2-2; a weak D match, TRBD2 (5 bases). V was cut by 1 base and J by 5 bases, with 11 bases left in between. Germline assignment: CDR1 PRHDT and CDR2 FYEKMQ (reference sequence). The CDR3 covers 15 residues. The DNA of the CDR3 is TGTGCCAGCAGCTTAGATCCTAGCTCGACCGGGGAGCTGTTTTTT. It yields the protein CASSLDPSSTGELFF.